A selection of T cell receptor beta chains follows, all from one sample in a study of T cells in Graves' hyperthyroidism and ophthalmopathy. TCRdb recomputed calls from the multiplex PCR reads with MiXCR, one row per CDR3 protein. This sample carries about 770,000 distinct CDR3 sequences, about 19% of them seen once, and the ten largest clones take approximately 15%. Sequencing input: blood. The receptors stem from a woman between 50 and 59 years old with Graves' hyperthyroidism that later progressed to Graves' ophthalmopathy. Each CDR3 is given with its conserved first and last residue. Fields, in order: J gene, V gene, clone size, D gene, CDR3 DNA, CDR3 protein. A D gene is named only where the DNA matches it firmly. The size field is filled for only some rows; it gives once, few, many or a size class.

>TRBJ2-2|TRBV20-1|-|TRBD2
TGCAGTGCTGATACTAGCGGGGCCAACACCGGGGAGCTGTTTTTT
CSADTSGANTGELFF
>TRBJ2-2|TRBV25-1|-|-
TGTGCCAGCAGGCGGGGCGTCGACACCGGGGAGCTGTTTTTT
CASRRGVDTGELFF
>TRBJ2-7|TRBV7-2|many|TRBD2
TGTGCCAGCAGCTTCGGGCCTAGCGGGGGGAGCTCCTACGAGCAGTACTTC
CASSFGPSGGSSYEQYF
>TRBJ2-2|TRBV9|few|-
TGTGCCAGCAGCGGCGGCCAGGGCCTGCGGGCCGGGGAGCTGTTTTTT
CASSGGQGLRAGELFF
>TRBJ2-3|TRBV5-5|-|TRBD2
TGTGCCAGCAGGTTATTATTGCGGGGGAACACAGATACGCAGTATTTT
CASRLLLRGNTDTQYF
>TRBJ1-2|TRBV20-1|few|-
TGCAGTGCAAGTCCGCCAGGGTGGGATGGCTACACCTTC
CSASPPGWDGYTF
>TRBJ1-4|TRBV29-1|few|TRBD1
TGCAGCGTGGCTGGACCAGGGGGCGCGGGTGAAAAACTGTTTTTT
CSVAGPGGAGEKLFF
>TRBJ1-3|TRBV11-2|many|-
TGTGCCAGCAGTACTGATGGCAGGGAAGAAAACACCATATATTTT
CASSTDGREENTIYF
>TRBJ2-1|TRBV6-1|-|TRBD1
TGTGCCAGCAGTGACAGGGGGCGAGTAGATGAGCAGTTCTTC
CASSDRGRVDEQFF
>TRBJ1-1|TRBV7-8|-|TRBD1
TGTGCCAGCACCCGTGAGGGGACAGGGAGCACTGAAGCTTTCTTT
CASTREGTGSTEAFF
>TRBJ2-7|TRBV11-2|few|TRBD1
TGTGCCAGCAGCCTGGGCCAGGGGGCTGTCAACGAGCAGTACTTC
CASSLGQGAVNEQYF
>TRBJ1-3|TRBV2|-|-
TGTGCCAGCAGTGGCGAAGGTGGAAACACCATATATTTT
CASSGEGGNTIYF
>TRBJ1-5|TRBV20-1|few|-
TGCAGTGCTAGAACGGACAGCCAACCCTATAGCAATCAGCCCCAGCATTTT
CSARTDSQPYSNQPQHF
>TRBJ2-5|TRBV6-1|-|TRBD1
TGTGCCAGCAGTCCGGGACAGGGCGTCGTGGAGACCCAGTACTTC
CASSPGQGVVETQYF
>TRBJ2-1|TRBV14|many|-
TGTGCCAGCAGCTGGGGGGACGGTTACAATGAGCAGTTCTTC
CASSWGDGYNEQFF
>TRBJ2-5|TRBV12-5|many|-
TGTGCTAGTGGTTTCGGGCTTCGTGGAGAGACCCAGTACTTC
CASGFGLRGETQYF
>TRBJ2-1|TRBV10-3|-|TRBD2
TGTGCCATCAGTGAACGGGGGGGCGAGGATGAGCAGTTCTTC
CAISERGGEDEQFF
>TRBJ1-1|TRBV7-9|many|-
TGTGCCAGCAGCTTATTCCCCTCTGAAGCTTTCTTT
CASSLFPSEAFF
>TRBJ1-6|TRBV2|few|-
TGTGCCAGCAGACATCTCCCTCCACCCCTCCACTTT
CASRHLPPPLHF
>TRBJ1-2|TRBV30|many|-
TGTGCCTGGACCCCTGGAGGGGGGTCCGGCTACACCTTC
CAWTPGGGSGYTF
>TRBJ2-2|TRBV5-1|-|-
TGCGCCAGCAGCGGTGGAGGGCTTATTCGCACCGGGGAGCTGTTTTTT
CASSGGGLIRTGELFF
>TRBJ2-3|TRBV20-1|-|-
TGCAGTGCTCCCGGACGGGGCGGGGCTTTGGATACGCAGTATTTT
CSAPGRGGALDTQYF
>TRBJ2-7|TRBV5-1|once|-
TGCGCCAGCAGCCCCGCCGAAGCGTACGAGCAGTACTTC
CASSPAEAYEQYF
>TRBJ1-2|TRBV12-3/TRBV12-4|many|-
TGTGCCAGTACGCGGGGTGGTGGCTACACCTTC
CASTRGGGYTF
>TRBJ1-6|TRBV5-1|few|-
TGCGCCAGCAGCTTGGGGACAAGAGATTCACCCCTCCACTTT
CASSLGTRDSPLHF
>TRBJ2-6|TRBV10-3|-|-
TGTGCCATCAGTGAGTCAGGGGACAACTCTGGGGCCAACGTCCTGACTTTC
CAISESGDNSGANVLTF
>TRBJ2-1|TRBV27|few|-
TGTGCCAGCAGAGGGGGGGTTAGCTCCTACAATGAGCAGTTCTTC
CASRGGVSSYNEQFF
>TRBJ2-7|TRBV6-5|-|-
TGTGCCAGCAGTTACTCGTCCAGGGCCTACGAGCAGCACTTC
CASSYSSRAYEQHF
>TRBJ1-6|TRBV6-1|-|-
TGTGCCAGCAGTCAAACAGGGTCCTATAATTCACCCCTCCACTTT
CASSQTGSYNSPLHF
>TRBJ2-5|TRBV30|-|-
TGTGCCTGGAGTACCCAGGGAGGGGGAACCCAGTACTTC
CAWSTQGGGTQYF
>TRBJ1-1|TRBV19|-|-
TGTGCCACAAAATCACAGGGTTTTGTCACTGAAGCTTTCTTT
CATKSQGFVTEAFF
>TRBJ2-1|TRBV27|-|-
TGTGCCAGCGGGGGAGACAGTGACTATGAGCAGTTCTTC
CASGGDSDYEQFF
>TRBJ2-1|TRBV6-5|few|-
TGTGCCAGCAGTTACGCAGGGAACTCCTACAATGAGCAGTTCTTC
CASSYAGNSYNEQFF
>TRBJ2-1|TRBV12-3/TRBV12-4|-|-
TGTGCCAGCAGTGACATCGAGGGGGATGAGCAGTTCTTC
CASSDIEGDEQFF
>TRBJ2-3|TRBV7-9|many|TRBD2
TGTGCCAGCAGCCGGACTAGCGGGGAGACTAGCACAGATACGCAGTATTTT
CASSRTSGETSTDTQYF
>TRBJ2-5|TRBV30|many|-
TGTGCCTGGAGCCACACCAAGGCAGGGAAGACCCAGTACTTC
CAWSHTKAGKTQYF
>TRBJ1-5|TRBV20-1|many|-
TGCAGTGCGGGACACCCAGATCAGCCCCAGCATTTT
CSAGHPDQPQHF
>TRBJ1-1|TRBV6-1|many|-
TGTGCCAGCAGTCTCCCCCCTTCCTTGAACACTGAAGCTTTCTTT
CASSLPPSLNTEAFF
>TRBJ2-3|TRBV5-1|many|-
TGCGCCAGCAGCTTGGGAGGCGGGGGCATGCGCACAGATACGCAGTATTTT
CASSLGGGGMRTDTQYF
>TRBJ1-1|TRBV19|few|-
TGTGCCAGTAGTGTCCGTTCACGGATGAACACTGAAGCTTTCTTT
CASSVRSRMNTEAFF
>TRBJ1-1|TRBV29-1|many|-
TGCAGCGTTGAAGATTCTCCAGAGAACACTGAAGCTTTCTTT
CSVEDSPENTEAFF
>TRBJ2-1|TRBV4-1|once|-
TGCGCCAGCAGCCAAGATCCAACGGGCTCGGGCTACAATGAGCAGTTCTTC
CASSQDPTGSGYNEQFF
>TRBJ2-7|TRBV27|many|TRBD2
TGTGCCAGCAGTTGGGGGGGTCGGGGCTACGAGCAGTACTTC
CASSWGGRGYEQYF
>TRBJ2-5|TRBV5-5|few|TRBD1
TGTGCCAGCAGCTTGGTGGGACAGGGGGCCTTGACCCAGTACTTC
CASSLVGQGALTQYF
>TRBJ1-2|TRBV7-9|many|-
TGTGCCAGCAGCTCCCATTTTAGGTCGGCTGACTATGGCTACACCTTC
CASSSHFRSADYGYTF
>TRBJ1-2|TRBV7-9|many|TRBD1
TGTGCCAGCAGCTTAGGGGAGACAGGGGCCTATGGCTACACCTTC
CASSLGETGAYGYTF
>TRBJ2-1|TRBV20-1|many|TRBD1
TGCAGTGCTAGAGATGGCGGCAGGGGGTCCTCCAATGAGCAGTTCTTC
CSARDGGRGSSNEQFF
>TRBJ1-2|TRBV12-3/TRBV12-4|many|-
TGTGCCAGCAGTAGCGGACCCCATGACTATGGCTACACCTTC
CASSSGPHDYGYTF
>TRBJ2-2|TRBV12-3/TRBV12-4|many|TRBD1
TGTGCCAGCAGTTCTGGGACAGGGCGAACCGGGGAGCTGTTTTTT
CASSSGTGRTGELFF
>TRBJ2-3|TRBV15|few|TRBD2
TGTGCCACCAGCAGACTCTCCGGGACTAGCGGGAACTCAGATACGCAGTATTTT
CATSRLSGTSGNSDTQYF
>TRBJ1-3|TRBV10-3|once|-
TGTGCCATCAGTGAGTCTGGCCCCGGGGGCTCCGGAAACACCATATATTTT
CAISESGPGGSGNTIYF
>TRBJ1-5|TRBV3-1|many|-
TGTGCCAGCAGCCAAGGACGTAGCAATCAGCCCCAGCATTTT
CASSQGRSNQPQHF